A selection of T cell receptor beta chains follows, all from one sample in a study of response to subunit inactivated influenza vaccine. TCRdb re-derived calls from the RT-PCR reads in MiXCR, one entry per CDR3 protein. The repertoire holds about 520,000 distinct CDR3 sequences, with about 7.2% as singletons. Sequencing used PBMCs from blood, obtained about 24 months after vaccination. Source of these receptors: a man aged 50 to 69 who received an inactivated influenza vaccine. The CDR3 runs from the conserved cysteine through the conserved F or W. The D gene is left open where the match is weak. Size is omitted from some rows. Given values are once, few, many or a class for expanded clones.

j_gene	v_gene	d_gene	abundance	CDR3nt	CDR3aa
TRBJ1-2	TRBV2	TRBD1	many	TGTGCCAGCAGTGTACAGGGGGCGAAGTATGGCTACACCTTC	CASSVQGAKYGYTF
TRBJ2-3	TRBV6-1	TRBD1	.	TGTGCCAGCAGTAGCCGACAGGGCCAAAGCACAGATACGCAGTATTTT	CASSSRQGQSTDTQYF
TRBJ1-6	TRBV6-5	.	.	TGTGCCAGCAGTTCCGCTGGTGGGGCCCTCCACTTT	CASSSAGGALHF
TRBJ2-2	TRBV7-9	TRBD1	many	TGTGCCAGCAGCTCCAGACAGGGGGTCCCCACCGGGGAGCTGTTTTTT	CASSSRQGVPTGELFF
TRBJ1-2	TRBV6-1	.	many	TGTGCCAGCACGAATCGGGGGCATGGCTACACCTTC	CASTNRGHGYTF
TRBJ1-1	TRBV10-3	.	many	TGTGCCATCACCTCTACTAGGGCAGGGGACACTGAAGCTTTCTTT	CAITSTRAGDTEAFF
TRBJ2-1	TRBV4-3	TRBD2	few	TGCGCCAGCAGCCAGTATTCTAGCGGGGGGGCGAAGTTCTTC	CASSQYSSGGAKFF
TRBJ2-7	TRBV4-1	.	many	TGCGCCAGCAGCCAGGCGTACGGCTCATACGAGCAGTACTTC	CASSQAYGSYEQYF
TRBJ2-5	TRBV11-2	.	few	TGTGCCAGCAGCGCAGGGAGTCTACCGCACTTC	CASSAGSLPHF
TRBJ2-6	TRBV4-3	.	many	TGCGCCAGCAGCCAAGACCCCTGGGACGTCCTGACTTTC	CASSQDPWDVLTF
TRBJ1-5	TRBV10-3	.	.	TGTGCCATCAGTTTGGCGGTCAATCAGCCCCAGCATTTT	CAISLAVNQPQHF
TRBJ1-1	TRBV4-3	.	few	TGCGCCAGCAGCCGGGCCCTGGGGGACACTGAAGCTTTCTTT	CASSRALGDTEAFF
TRBJ1-2	TRBV6-1	TRBD1	few	TGTGCCAGCAGCTCTCCGGGACAGGGGAGCTATGGCTACACCTTC	CASSSPGQGSYGYTF
TRBJ2-2	TRBV5-6	.	many	TGTGCCAGCAGCCGACTTACCGGGGAGCTGTTTTTT	CASSRLTGELFF
TRBJ1-2	TRBV6-1	.	many	TGTGCCAGCAGTGACAGGGTGGATGGCTACACCTTC	CASSDRVDGYTF
TRBJ2-4	TRBV10-3	.	few	TGTGCCATCAGTGAGTGGGGAAGAGGAGGGCTCAACATTCAGTACTTC	CAISEWGRGGLNIQYF
TRBJ2-2	TRBV12-3/TRBV12-4	TRBD1	many	TGTGCCAGCAGTTTGGTACAGGGGAATGCCGGGGAGCTGTTTTTT	CASSLVQGNAGELFF
TRBJ2-7	TRBV12-3/TRBV12-4	.	few	TGTGCCAGCAGTTATTCGGGGTTCGGCGAGCAGTACTTC	CASSYSGFGEQYF
TRBJ1-6	TRBV15	.	.	TGTGCCACCAGCAAGAGAACCGAGTCACCCCTCCACTTT	CATSKRTESPLHF
TRBJ1-1	TRBV6-2/TRBV6-3	.	many	TGTGCCAGCAGTTACACAGGGATGGGGTACACTGAAGCTTTCTTT	CASSYTGMGYTEAFF
TRBJ2-7	TRBV7-2	TRBD2	.	TGTGCCAGCAAAGCGGGGGTGGGCGAGCAGTACTTC	CASKAGVGEQYF
TRBJ2-7	TRBV12-3/TRBV12-4	.	.	TGTGCCAGCAGTTTATCCAGAAACTACGAGCAGTACTTC	CASSLSRNYEQYF
TRBJ1-2	TRBV19	.	few	TGTGCCAGTAGTATCGGGGGTTACTATGGCTACACCTTC	CASSIGGYYGYTF
TRBJ2-1	TRBV12-3/TRBV12-4	.	.	TGTGCCAGCAGTTTAGTGGCAAGGGGGGATGAGCAGTTCTTC	CASSLVARGDEQFF
TRBJ2-5	TRBV9	TRBD2	.	TGTGCCAGCAGCGCCCGCCGGACTAGCGAAGAGACCCAGTACTTC	CASSARRTSEETQYF
TRBJ1-5	TRBV28	.	.	TGTGCCAGTCGGAGGAGCAATCAGCCCCAGCATTTT	CASRRSNQPQHF
TRBJ2-1	TRBV20-1	TRBD2	few	TGCAGTGCTAGAGGAGCGGGAGGGGTCTACAATGAGCAGTTCTTC	CSARGAGGVYNEQFF
TRBJ1-1	TRBV7-2	.	few	TGTGCCAGCAGCCTAGGGGTTTCCTCGGGGGGCACTGAAGCTTTCTTT	CASSLGVSSGGTEAFF
TRBJ2-2	TRBV19	.	.	TGTGCCAGTAGTATCCCGTTCGCCGGGGAGCTGTTTTTT	CASSIPFAGELFF
TRBJ1-6	TRBV20-1	.	many	TGCAGTGCTAGAGATCCCCAGGTGTGGTCACCCCTCCACTTT	CSARDPQVWSPLHF
TRBJ2-3	TRBV5-1	TRBD1	.	TGCGCCAGCAGGATGCGATTTTCAGGGACAGGGGGAAGTAGCAATCAGCCCCAGTATTTT	CASRMRFSGTGGSSNQPQYF
TRBJ2-5	TRBV12-3/TRBV12-4	TRBD2	.	TGTGCCAGCAGGGAACTAGCGGGGGAGACCCAGTACTTC	CASRELAGETQYF
TRBJ2-1	TRBV5-1	.	few	TGCGCCAGCAGCTTGAGGGGTTCCGGTGGTGAGCAGTTCTTC	CASSLRGSGGEQFF
TRBJ1-2	TRBV25-1	.	few	TGTGCCAGCAGTGAATGGTGGCGGAACTATGGCTACACCTTC	CASSEWWRNYGYTF
TRBJ2-7	TRBV5-1	TRBD1	many	TGCGCCAGCAGCTTGTTAACAGGGGACCGCTCCTACGAGCAGTACTTC	CASSLLTGDRSYEQYF
TRBJ2-3	TRBV12-3/TRBV12-4	TRBD2	.	TGTGCCAGCAGTGTTCGACTAGCGGGAGGGCCGGGAGATACGCAGTATTTT	CASSVRLAGGPGDTQYF
TRBJ2-5	TRBV7-9	.	.	TGTGCCAGCAGCCCCCCCGGGGGGCGCAAACAAGAGACCCAGTACTTC	CASSPPGGRKQETQYF
TRBJ2-5	TRBV27	.	.	TGTGCCAGCAGTCCCTGGGCTGGGACCCAGTACTTC	CASSPWAGTQYF